These 15 T cell receptor beta chains were sequenced from one sample in a study of post-analysis software for immune sequencing data. Points from the study as a whole: The five TRBV segments detected at higher frequency in patients than in controls included TRBV5-6, TRBV5-1 and TRBV20-1.

Unique molecular identifiers were built into the TCR beta cDNA libraries. TCRdb fed the PCR reads into MiXCR, producing one record per CDR3 protein. The sample lists about 540,000 distinct CDR3 sequences, around a third seen once, with 4.5% to 7.5% in the top ten. These receptors are not linked to any known antigen. Sequenced sample: blood. The source is a girl under 18 with multiple sclerosis.

This clonotype was detected only a few times. The chain recombines TRBV15 with TRBJ2-1; D may correspond to TRBD1 or TRBD2 (6 bases each). V was shortened by 0 bases and J by 2 bases, with 14 bases between the two germline ends. The V gene's germline CDR1 is LNHNV and CDR2 YYDKDF (reference sequence). The CDR3 sequence is 17 residues long. This CDR3 reads CATSRDRGGGPYNEQFF. Written as DNA, the CDR3 is TGTGCCACCAGCAGAGATCGAGGAGGGGGTCCCTACAATGAGCAGTTCTTC.

The genes are TRBV6-5 and TRBJ2-4; 8 nucleotides line up with TRBD2. The germline CDR1 and CDR2 sequences are MNHEY and SVGAGI. The CDR3 has 17 amino acids. With 0 bases clipped from V and 2 bases from J, the junction kept 6 bases outside the gene matches. CDR3 protein: CASSYSPSGWTKNIQYF. In DNA form, the CDR3 reads TGTGCCAGCAGTTACTCACCTAGCGGGTGGACCAAAAACATTCAGTACTTC.

This clonotype was counted many times. The rearrangement uses TRBV9 and TRBJ2-3, with D tentatively TRBD2 (6 bases). The CDR3 totals 15 residues. Trimming left V 0 bases short and J 4 bases short, with 12 bases between. Germline V gives CDR1 SGDLS, CDR2 YYNGEE. CDR3 loop: CASSVGDSRPDTQYF. In DNA, the CDR3 is TGTGCCAGCAGCGTAGGGGACTCACGACCAGATACGCAGTATTTT.

The chain recombines TRBV20-1 with TRBJ1-1; D uncertain. Germline assignment: CDR1 DFQATT and CDR2 SNEGSKA (reference sequence). The CDR3 length is 13 residues. The V end was cut by 6 bases, the J end by 1 base, with 12 bases between. Here the CDR3 DNA reads TGCAGTGCCCACGGCTGGGGGAACACTGAAGCTTTCTTT. Amino acid sequence: CSAHGWGNTEAFF.

This chain links TRBV14 with TRBJ1-5; D gene unclear. The CDR3 is made up of 15 amino acids. V lost 1 base, J lost 3 bases, and 10 bases lay in between. Per the germline V gene, CDR1 is SGHDN and CDR2 is FVKESK. DNA for the CDR3: TGTGCCAGCAGCCAAGTTCTCAGGACCAATCAGCCCCAGCATTTT. It yields the protein CASSQVLRTNQPQHF.

There are a few counts of this clonotype. This chain uses TRBV6-5 with TRBJ2-3, with 9 bases matching TRBD1. V gave up 1 base and J gave up 3 bases; unmatched junction bases: 5. Germline assignment: CDR1 MNHEY and CDR2 SVGAGI. The CDR3 totals 16 residues. The CDR3 region is CASSYFGGQGTDTQYF. In nucleotides, the CDR3 is TGTGCCAGCAGTTACTTTGGCGGACAGGGGACAGATACGCAGTATTTT.

The table lists this clonotype with a few counts. The chain links TRBV20-1 to TRBJ2-5, with D unclear. The CDR3 spans 14 residues. Germline CDR1 reads DFQATT; CDR2 reads SNEGSKA (reference sequence). With 5 bases removed from V and 1 base from J, the gap between germline ends came to 14 bases. CDR3 amino acids: CSARIGSGQETQYF. Here the CDR3 DNA reads TGCAGTGCTCGGATCGGATCGGGCCAAGAGACCCAGTACTTC.

This clonotype has only a few counts. The chain carries TRBV3-1 and TRBJ2-3; D possibly corresponds to TRBD2 (6 bases). The CDR3 spans 15 residues. Germline V gene sequence: CDR1 LGHDT, CDR2 YNNKEL (reference sequence). Trimming shortened V by 6 bases and J by 2 bases, and 15 bases separated the two germline ends. In DNA, the CDR3 is TGTGCCAGCAGGGCCCGCGGGACGGACACAGATACGCAGTATTTT. Its protein is CASRARGTDTDTQYF.

V is TRBV3-1 and J is TRBJ2-5, with a tentative D call TRBD1 (5 bases). The J call may be in error: the DNA end matches TRBJ2-1 better. Germline V CDR1 and CDR2: LGHDT, YNNKEL (reference sequence). The CDR3 length is 13 residues. The CDR3 DNA reads TGTGCCAGCAGTCGTCAGGGCCAAGAGACCCAGTTCTTC. This codes for CASSRQGQETQFF.

Points on this clonotype: Relative to the germline gene, one junction end is altered; a read error may explain this. The V gene is TRBV6-5, the J gene TRBJ1-2; TRBD1 matches at 7 bases. The germline gives CDR1 MNHEY, CDR2 SVGAGI. This CDR3 is built from 15 residues. CDR3 residues: CVSSYLKGAVYGYTF. The CDR3 DNA sequence: TGTGTCAGCAGTTATTTGAAGGGGGCGGTTTATGGCTACACCTTC.

This clonotype was seen only once. The chain joins TRBV6-2 or TRBV6-3 to TRBJ2-2; D may be TRBD1 (5 bases). Deletions cut 6 bases from V and 4 bases from J, with 15 bases between. Germline V gene sequence: CDR1 MNHEY, CDR2 SVGEGT. CDR3 size: 15 residues. The CDR3 region is CASSPSGAVTGELFF. The CDR3 DNA sequence: TGTGCCAGCAGCCCCTCTGGGGCGGTCACCGGGGAGCTGTTTTTT.

The CDR3 DNA reads as TGCGCCAGCAGCCAAGTAGGACTTATCCATGGCTACACCTTC. Protein product: CASSQVGLIHGYTF. The chain couples TRBV4-1 to TRBJ1-2; unclear D gene. Germline V gene data show CDR1 as MGHRA and CDR2 as YSYEKL. CDR3 size: 14 residues. Trimming took off 1 base at V and 6 bases at J, with 12 bases between the two ends.

The rearrangement uses TRBV19 and TRBJ1-6; TRBD1 matches at 11 bases. This CDR3 contains 13 residues. Germline V gene lookup returns CDR1 LNHDA and CDR2 SQIVND (reference sequence). The V and J ends lost 8 bases and 9 bases, in that order; junction bases with no gene match: 3. CDR3 DNA sequence: TGTGCCAGTGGTGGACAGGGGGCTTCACCCCTCCACTTT. Translated, it gives CASGGQGASPLHF.

The J gene is TRBJ2-7, the V gene TRBV7-9; tentative D call: TRBD2 (5 bases). The germline gives CDR1 SEHNR, CDR2 FQNEAQ (reference sequence). CDR3 size: 14 residues. V lost 4 bases and J 4 bases, leaving 14 bases between the germline ends. The CDR3 nucleotides read TGTGCCAGCAGCTCCCCGAAGGGAGAGTACGAGCAGTACTTC. Encoded protein: CASSSPKGEYEQYF. Complete variable domain (other parts from reference TRBV7-9 and TRBJ2-7): DTGVSQNPRHKITKRGQNVTFRCDPISEHNRLYWYRQTLGQGPEFLTYFQNEAQLEKSRLLSDRFSAERPKGSFSTLEIQRTEQGDSAMYLCASSSPKGEYEQYFGPGTRLTVT.

This clonotype has only a few counts. The chain links TRBV6-1 to TRBJ2-7; D might be TRBD1 (6 bases). V was pared by 4 bases and J by 7 bases, with 17 bases between. CDR1 MNHNS and CDR2 SASEGT come from the germline V gene. The CDR3 is 14 residues long. CDR3 in amino acids: CASSVGTRVWEQYF. CDR3 in DNA: TGTGCCAGCAGTGTCGGGACACGGGTTTGGGAGCAGTACTTC.